What follows is one TCR beta chain and its context. This receptor's antigen is unknown. One base away there is no much larger clone; base qualities are not given. Including the terminal cysteine and phenylalanine, the CDR3 comprises 16 residues. Left in the record is the CDR3 DNA by itself, 48 bases read in frame from the first base. Trimming removed 4 bases from V and 2 bases from J; the gene matches leave 7 bases unexplained. CDR1 is given as MRHNA and CDR2 as SNTAGT, both from the germline V gene. The data were obtained in a study of CD8 T cells in Susac syndrome (dated 2019 in TCRdb). About the study as a whole: Of the Susac syndrome patients who were sequenced, about six had clinically active disease and eight or nine were in clinical remission. The clonality of the CD8+ T cell repertoire was compared across approximately 12 healthy donors, 14 Susac syndrome patients and fewer than 16 multiple sclerosis patients. Repertoire sequencing was used to test whether CD8+ T cell activation and differentiation in Susac syndrome was antigen driven. At the time of blood withdrawal, Susac syndrome patients were either therapy-naive, taking corticosteroids (with some also receiving IVIg), or on IVIg alone. Study-wide conclusions, independent of this receptor: Sixteen and five Susac-specific public clones were found in the total CD8+ and CD8+ TEMRA repertoires, respectively. The number of individuals in the TCR sequencing and HLA analysis was acknowledged as relatively small. Clonal expansion was seen in Susac syndrome CD8+ repertoires, peaking in CD8+ TEMRA cells and being greater in clinically active patients than in remitting ones.

Peripheral blood CD8+ and CD4+ T cells from healthy donors, Susac syndrome patients and multiple sclerosis patients were profiled by high-throughput TCR beta sequencing. Susac syndrome patients met recently defined diagnostic criteria for definite or probable disease. Bulk CD8+ and CD4+ T cells were purified magnetically by negative isolation, whereas CD8+ TEMRA cells were enriched by FACS. Blood was drawn into EDTA tubes, processed within 24 hours, and PBMCs were isolated by density gradient centrifugation. PBMCs intended for TCR sequencing were cryopreserved in liquid nitrogen and thawed later in a water bath at 37 degrees C. A purity of at least 90% was achieved for sorted or isolated CD4+, CD8+ and CD8+ TEMRA cells. RNA was extracted with the RNeasy kit and roughly 0.5 to 1 ug was reverse transcribed using random hexamers. TCR beta CDR3 regions were amplified with the immunoSEQ multiplex PCR assay covering 54 Vbeta and 13 Jbeta segments. PCR amplification bias was corrected by using a synthetic template baseline for primer optimization and computational correction. The source study handled its data this way. Reads were annotated to V, D and J genes per IMGT and analyzed with immunoSEQ Analyzer, keeping only productive sequences. Clonality was calculated as one minus the Shannon entropy normalized by log2 of the number of productive unique sequences. Public and private clones were assessed among the 100 most prevalent clones of each patient and control. Clones were defined as Susac-specific when absent from the healthy and MS cohorts, from approximately 1,100 published viral clones and from other ImmuneACCESS disease sequences. The public reads were reprocessed in TCRdb via fastp at Q25 and MiXCR, keeping in-frame beta chains. Records with the same CDR3 protein are collapsed into one entry carrying the most frequent genes and DNA. TCRdb assigned the V and J calls; the authors' analysis was not used. For this sample the table gives some 140,000 distinct CDR3 sequences, of which around 95% were detected only once. Jointly, the top ten make up roughly 0.2% of the sample.

This TCR came from a human donor with Susac syndrome. Recombination linked TRBV6-4 to TRBJ2-1; TRBD1 fits 8 bases in the junction. Input material: CD8+ T cells from PBMCs. The DNA sequence reads TGTGCCAGCAGTGCCCAGGGGACAGGCACCTACAATGAGCAGTTCTTC. Translated, this gives CASSAQGTGTYNEQFF.